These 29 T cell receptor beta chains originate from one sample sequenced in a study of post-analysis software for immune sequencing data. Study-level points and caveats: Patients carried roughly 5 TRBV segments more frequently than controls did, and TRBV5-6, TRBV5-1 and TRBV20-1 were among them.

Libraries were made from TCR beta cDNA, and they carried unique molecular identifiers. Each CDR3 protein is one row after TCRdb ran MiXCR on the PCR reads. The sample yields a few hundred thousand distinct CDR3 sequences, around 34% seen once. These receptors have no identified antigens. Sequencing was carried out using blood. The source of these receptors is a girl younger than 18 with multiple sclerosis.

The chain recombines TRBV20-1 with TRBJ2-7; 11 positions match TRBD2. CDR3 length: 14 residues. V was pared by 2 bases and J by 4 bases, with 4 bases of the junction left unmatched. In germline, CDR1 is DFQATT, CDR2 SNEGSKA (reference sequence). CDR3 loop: CSARKTSGAYEQYF. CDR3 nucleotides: TGCAGTGCTAGAAAGACTAGCGGGGCGTACGAGCAGTACTTC.

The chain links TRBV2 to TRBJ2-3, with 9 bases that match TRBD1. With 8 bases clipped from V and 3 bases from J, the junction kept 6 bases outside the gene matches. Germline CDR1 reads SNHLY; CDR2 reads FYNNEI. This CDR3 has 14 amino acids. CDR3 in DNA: TGTGCCAGCGGGGGGACAGGGAGGACAGATACGCAGTATTTT. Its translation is CASGGTGRTDTQYF.

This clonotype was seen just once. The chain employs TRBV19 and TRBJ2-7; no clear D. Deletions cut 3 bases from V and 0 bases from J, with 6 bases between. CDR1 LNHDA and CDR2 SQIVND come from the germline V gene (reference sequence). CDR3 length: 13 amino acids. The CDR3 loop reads CASSIESSYEQYF. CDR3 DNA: TGTGCCAGTAGTATTGAGAGCTCCTACGAGCAGTACTTC.

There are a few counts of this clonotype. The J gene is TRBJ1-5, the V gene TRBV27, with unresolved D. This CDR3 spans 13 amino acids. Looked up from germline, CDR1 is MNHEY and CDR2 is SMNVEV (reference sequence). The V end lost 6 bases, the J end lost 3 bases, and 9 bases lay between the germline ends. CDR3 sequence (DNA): TGTGCCAGCAGGGGCATGGACAATCAGCCCCAGCATTTT. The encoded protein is CASRGMDNQPQHF.

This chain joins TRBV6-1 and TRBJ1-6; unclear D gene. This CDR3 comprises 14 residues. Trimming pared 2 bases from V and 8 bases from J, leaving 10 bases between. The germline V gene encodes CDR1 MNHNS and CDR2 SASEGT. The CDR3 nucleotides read TGTGCCAGCAGTGAATTTCCAGCGGATTCACCCCTCCACTTT. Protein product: CASSEFPADSPLHF.

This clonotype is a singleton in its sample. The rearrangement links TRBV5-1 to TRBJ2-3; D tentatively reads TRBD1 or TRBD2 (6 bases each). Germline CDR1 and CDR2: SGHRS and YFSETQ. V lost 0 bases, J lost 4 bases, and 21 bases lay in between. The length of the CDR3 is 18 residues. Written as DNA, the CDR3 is TGCGCCAGCAGCTTGGGGAGGGCTGGGGGCGGAATGTCAGATACGCAGTATTTT. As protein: CASSLGRAGGGMSDTQYF. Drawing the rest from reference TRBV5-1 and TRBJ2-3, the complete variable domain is KAGVTQTPRYLIKTRGQQVTLSCSPISGHRSVSWYQQTPGQGLQFLFEYFSETQRNKGNFPGRFSGRQFSNSRSEMNVSTLELGDSALYLCASSLGRAGGGMSDTQYFGPGTRLTVL.

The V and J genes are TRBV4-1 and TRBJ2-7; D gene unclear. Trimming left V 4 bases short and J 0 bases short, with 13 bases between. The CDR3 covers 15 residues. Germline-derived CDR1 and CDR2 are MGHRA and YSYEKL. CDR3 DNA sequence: TGCGCCAGCAGCCCAGGTCCGCTCAGCTCCTACGAGCAGTACTTC. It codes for CASSPGPLSSYEQYF.

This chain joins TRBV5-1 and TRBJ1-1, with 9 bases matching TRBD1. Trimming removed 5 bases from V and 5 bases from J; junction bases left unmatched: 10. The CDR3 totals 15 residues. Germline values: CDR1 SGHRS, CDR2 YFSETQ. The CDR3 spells CASSFGQGIRTEAFF. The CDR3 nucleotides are TGCGCCAGCAGTTTTGGACAGGGGATTAGGACTGAAGCTTTCTTT.

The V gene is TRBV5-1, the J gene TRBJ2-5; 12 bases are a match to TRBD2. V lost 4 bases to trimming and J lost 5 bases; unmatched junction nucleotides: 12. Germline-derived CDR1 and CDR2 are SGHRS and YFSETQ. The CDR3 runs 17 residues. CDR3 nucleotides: TGCGCCAGCAGCAGTGGTTCTAGCGGGGGGGCCTTGGAGACCCAGTACTTC. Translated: CASSSGSSGGALETQYF.

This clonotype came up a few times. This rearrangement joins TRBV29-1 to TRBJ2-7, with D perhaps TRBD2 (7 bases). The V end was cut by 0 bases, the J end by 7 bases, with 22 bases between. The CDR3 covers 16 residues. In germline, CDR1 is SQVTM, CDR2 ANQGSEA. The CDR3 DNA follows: TGCAGCGTTGAAGATTGGGTATGGGGGGGGGCACGGGAGCAGTACTTC. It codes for CSVEDWVWGGAREQYF.

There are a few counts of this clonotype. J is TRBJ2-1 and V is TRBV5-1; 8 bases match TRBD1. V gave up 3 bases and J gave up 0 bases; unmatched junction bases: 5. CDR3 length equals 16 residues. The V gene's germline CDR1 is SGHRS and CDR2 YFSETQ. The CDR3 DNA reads TGCGCCAGCAGCTCCGGACAGGGCGCCTCCTACAATGAGCAGTTCTTC. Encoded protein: CASSSGQGASYNEQFF.

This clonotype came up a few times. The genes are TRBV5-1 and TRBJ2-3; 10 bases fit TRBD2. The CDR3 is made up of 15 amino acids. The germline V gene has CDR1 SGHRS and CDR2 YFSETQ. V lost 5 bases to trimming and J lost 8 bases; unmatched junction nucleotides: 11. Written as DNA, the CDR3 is TGCGCCAGCAGTCCGGATCTAGCGGGGGACGGTACGCAGTATTTT. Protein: CASSPDLAGDGTQYF.

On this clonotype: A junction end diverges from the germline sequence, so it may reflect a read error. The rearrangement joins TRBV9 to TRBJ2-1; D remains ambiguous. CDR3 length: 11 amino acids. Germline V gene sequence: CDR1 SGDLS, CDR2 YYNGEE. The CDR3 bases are TGTACCAGCAGCGCCAGTGCTGAGCAGTTCTTC. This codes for CTSSASAEQFF.

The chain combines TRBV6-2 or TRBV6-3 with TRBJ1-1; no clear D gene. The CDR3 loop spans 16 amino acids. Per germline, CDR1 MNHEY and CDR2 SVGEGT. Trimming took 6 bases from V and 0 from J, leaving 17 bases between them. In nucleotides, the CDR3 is TGTGCCAGCAGCCGTCATCCTTCCTCCTTGAACACTGAAGCTTTCTTT. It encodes CASSRHPSSLNTEAFF.

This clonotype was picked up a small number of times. CDR3 sequence: CSARGGQVPLHAYNEQFF. The CDR3 bases are TGCAGTGCTAGAGGTGGGCAGGTTCCCCTTCACGCCTACAATGAGCAGTTCTTC. V is TRBV20-1 and J is TRBJ2-1; D not certain. Germline CDR1 and CDR2: DFQATT and SNEGSKA (reference sequence). The CDR3 length is 18 residues. With 1 base removed from V and 2 bases from J, the gap between germline ends came to 21 bases.

The CDR3 region has the DNA TGTGCCAGCAGCCGCGGACAGGGGTGGAATCAGCCCCAGCATTTT. Protein: CASSRGQGWNQPQHF. V and J are TRBV6-5 and TRBJ1-5; 9 nucleotides line up with TRBD1. The germline gives CDR1 MNHEY, CDR2 SVGAGI. V was pared by 6 bases and J by 4 bases, with 7 bases of the junction left unmatched. The CDR3 length is 15 residues.

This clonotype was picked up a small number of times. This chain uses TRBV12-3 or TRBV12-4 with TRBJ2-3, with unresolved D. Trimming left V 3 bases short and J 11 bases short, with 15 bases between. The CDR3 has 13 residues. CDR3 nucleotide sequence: TGTGCCAGCAGTTTCGACCGGTCTCAACAGCAGTATTTT. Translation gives CASSFDRSQQQYF.

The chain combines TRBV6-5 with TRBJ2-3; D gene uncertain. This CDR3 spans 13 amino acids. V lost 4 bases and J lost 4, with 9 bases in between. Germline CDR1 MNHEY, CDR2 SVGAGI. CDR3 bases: TGTGCCAGCAGTTTCAGGACCCCAGATACGCAGTATTTT. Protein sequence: CASSFRTPDTQYF.

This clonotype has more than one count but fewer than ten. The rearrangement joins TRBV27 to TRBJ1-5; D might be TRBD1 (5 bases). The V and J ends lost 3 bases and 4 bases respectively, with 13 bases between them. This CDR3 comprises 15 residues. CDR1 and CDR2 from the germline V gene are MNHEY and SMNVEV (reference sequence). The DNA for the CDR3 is TGTGCCAGCAGTTTCCAGGGAAAAATTAATCAGCCCCAGCATTTT. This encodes CASSFQGKINQPQHF.

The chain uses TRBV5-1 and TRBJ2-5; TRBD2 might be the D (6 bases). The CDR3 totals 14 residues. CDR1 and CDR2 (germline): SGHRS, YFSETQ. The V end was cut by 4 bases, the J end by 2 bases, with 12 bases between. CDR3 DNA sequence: TGCGCCAGCAGCCCAGGAGGGGTTCAAGAGACCCAGTACTTC. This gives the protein CASSPGGVQETQYF.

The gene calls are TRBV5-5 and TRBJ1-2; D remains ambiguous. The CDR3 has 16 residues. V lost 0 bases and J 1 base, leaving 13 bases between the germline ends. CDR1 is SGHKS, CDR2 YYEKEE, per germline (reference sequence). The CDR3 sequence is CASSLAVGQSNYGYTF. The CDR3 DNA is TGTGCCAGCAGCTTGGCTGTGGGCCAGAGTAACTATGGCTACACCTTC.

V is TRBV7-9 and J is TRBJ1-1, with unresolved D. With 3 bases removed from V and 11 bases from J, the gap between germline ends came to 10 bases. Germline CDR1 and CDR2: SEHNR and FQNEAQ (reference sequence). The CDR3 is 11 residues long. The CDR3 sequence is CASSFQLKAFF. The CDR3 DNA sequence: TGTGCCAGCAGCTTTCAGCTCAAGGCTTTCTTT.

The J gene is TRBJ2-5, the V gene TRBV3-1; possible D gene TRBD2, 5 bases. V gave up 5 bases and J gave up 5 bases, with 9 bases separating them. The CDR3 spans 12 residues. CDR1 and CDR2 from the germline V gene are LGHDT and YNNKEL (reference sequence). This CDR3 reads CASSTPGETQYF. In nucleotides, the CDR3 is TGTGCCAGCAGCACACCGGGGGAGACCCAGTACTTC.

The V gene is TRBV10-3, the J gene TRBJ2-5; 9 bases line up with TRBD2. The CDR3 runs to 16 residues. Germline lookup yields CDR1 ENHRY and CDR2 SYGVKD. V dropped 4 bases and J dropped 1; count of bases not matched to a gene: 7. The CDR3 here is CAISGSVSGGQETQYF. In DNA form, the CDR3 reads TGTGCCATCAGTGGGTCGGTTAGCGGGGGCCAAGAGACCCAGTACTTC.

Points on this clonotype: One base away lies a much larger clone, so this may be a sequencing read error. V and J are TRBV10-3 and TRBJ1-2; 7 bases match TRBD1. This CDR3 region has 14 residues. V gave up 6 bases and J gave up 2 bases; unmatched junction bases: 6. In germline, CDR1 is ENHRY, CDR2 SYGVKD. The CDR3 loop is CAIRGPGQNYGYTF. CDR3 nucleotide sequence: TGTGCCATCAGGGGCCCGGGACAGAACTATGGCTACACCTTC.

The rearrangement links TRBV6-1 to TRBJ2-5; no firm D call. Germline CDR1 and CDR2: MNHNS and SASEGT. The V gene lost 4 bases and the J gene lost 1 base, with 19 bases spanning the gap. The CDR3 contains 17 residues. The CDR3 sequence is CASSVTPNRYTQETQYF. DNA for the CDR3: TGTGCCAGCAGTGTTACTCCGAACCGTTACACCCAAGAGACCCAGTACTTC.

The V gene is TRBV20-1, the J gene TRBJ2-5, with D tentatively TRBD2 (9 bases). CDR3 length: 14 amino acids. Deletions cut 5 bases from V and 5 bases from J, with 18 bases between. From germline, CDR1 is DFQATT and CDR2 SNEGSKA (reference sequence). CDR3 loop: CSASQGAGGETQYF. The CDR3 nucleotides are TGCAGTGCTTCCCAGGGGGCGGGAGGGGAGACCCAGTACTTC.

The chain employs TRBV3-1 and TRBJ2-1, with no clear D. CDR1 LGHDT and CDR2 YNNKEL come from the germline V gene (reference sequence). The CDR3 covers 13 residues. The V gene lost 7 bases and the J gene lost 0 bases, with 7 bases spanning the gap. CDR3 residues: CASTSDSYNEQFF. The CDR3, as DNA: TGTGCCAGCACGAGCGACTCCTACAATGAGCAGTTCTTC.

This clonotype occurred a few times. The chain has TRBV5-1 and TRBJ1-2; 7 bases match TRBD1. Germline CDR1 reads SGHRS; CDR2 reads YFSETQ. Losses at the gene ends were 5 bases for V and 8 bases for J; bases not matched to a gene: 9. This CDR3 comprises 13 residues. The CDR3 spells CASSSGQERGYTF. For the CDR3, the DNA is TGCGCCAGCAGTTCTGGACAGGAGAGGGGCTACACCTTC. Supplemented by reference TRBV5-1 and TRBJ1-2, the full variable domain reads KAGVTQTPRYLIKTRGQQVTLSCSPISGHRSVSWYQQTPGQGLQFLFEYFSETQRNKGNFPGRFSGRQFSNSRSEMNVSTLELGDSALYLCASSSGQERGYTFGSGTRLTVV.